One T cell receptor beta chain is described in this entry. Its antigen target is currently unknown. No quality values exist for individual bases; no much larger clone is one base distant. The entry originates in a study of human T cells and chemical hapten exposure (dated by TCRdb to the early 2020s). Context from the whole study: For sensitization, 2% DPC in acetone was applied to a 2 cm by 2 cm area of upper inner arm skin. Throughout the study period of 20 to 30 weeks, patients also received therapeutic DPC doses to the scalp every week. Patch testing was performed on the upper back with Finn chambers containing 0.01% DPC, and the patch tests were scored after 6 days according to International Contact Dermatitis Research Group standards. Most of the patients in the cohort were female, and the cohort covered alopecia areata with under or over 50% scalp involvement, alopecia totalis and alopecia universalis. The libraries were sequenced as a pool, and the TCR yield per sample differed mostly because of small variations in library volumes within the pool. This study followed changes in the peripheral blood TCR repertoire in vivo during primary and secondary sensitization of alopecia patients to the hapten diphenylcyclopropenone (DPC). Blood samples were taken from patients before sensitization (week 0) and then at 2, 6 and about 24 weeks after DPC sensitization. Twenty-nine alopecia patients provided blood for TCR sequencing at one to four time points (pre-sensitization, 2, 6 and 24 weeks). Here is what the overall study found, with its caveats: Alopecia, a presumed autoimmune disease, was present in all patients, so the immune response of the patients might differ from that of healthy individuals. Compared with pre-sensitization or healthy control sets, expanded TCRs formed significantly more large CDR3 similarity clusters, which is consistent with antigen-driven responses. After repeated subsampling, the strength of the expansion versus patch-test correlation and the threshold at which it became significant changed. The number of TCRs above 1 in 1000 frequency did not change with DPC sensitization; there was no evidence of global repertoire structure alterations. Patch test score was positively correlated with the number of PT1 expanded TCRs, with significance at thresholds 8, 16 and 32 but not at 4.

Read against the paper, the sample's time point label means: patch test 3, about 24 weeks after DPC sensitization. What this sample's treatment or condition label stands for: therapeutic diphenylcyclopropenone sensitization with weekly scalp DPC. At every patch-test visit, the blood draw took place before the patch test was put on. Patients were eligible if aged 18 to 70, diagnosed with alopecia and judged suitable for DPC therapy, and pregnant patients were excluded. Total RNA was isolated from unfractionated whole blood collected in Tempus Blood RNA tubes. The germline V gene sets CDR1 to SGHRS and CDR2 to YFSETQ. From the cysteine through the phenylalanine, the CDR3 covers 15 amino acids. The only DNA kept is the CDR3, 45 bases in frame from the first base. V is trimmed back by 5 bases and J by 6 bases, and the junction contains 7 bases that no gene match accounts for. Receptor amplification or capture employed RACE. Sequencing took place on a NextSeq 500. Library preparation attached unique molecular identifiers to individual cDNA molecules for quantitative, reproducible TCR counting. Both TCR alpha and TCR beta chains were sequenced from each blood RNA sample. As for the original processing: A median of roughly 98,000 TCRs per sample was observed, with a range of roughly 23,224 to 700,000. The Decombinator software suite was used to annotate the V, J and CDR3 of the TCR reads. Every sample was subsampled to the same number of TCRs (28,000) for the PS versus PT1 abundance plots. Expanded TCRs were defined as absent before sensitization and observed at least eight times at the 2-week time point. The raw public data were reprocessed by TCRdb itself: fastp quality trimming at Q25, MiXCR clonotype calling, in-frame beta chains only. Rows are combined by CDR3 protein, so each entry shows the most common genes and DNA. It is TCRdb's table, rather than the study itself, that gives the V and J calls and clone size. Here the sample has about 160,000 distinct CDR3 sequences; roughly a quarter occur a single time. The ten top clones hold 2.1% of the sample.

The sample in question was whole blood, obtained in connection with sensitization to the hapten diphenylcyclopropenone (DPC). The TCR comes from a woman under 30 with alopecia areata. Some clones in this sample may be carry-over from other donors' samples. This chain is built from TRBV5-1 and TRBJ2-1; TRBD2 lines up with 11 middle nucleotides. The bases are TGCGCCAGCAGTCTGAAGACTAGCGGGACCAATGAGCAGTTCTTC. Its protein reads: CASSLKTSGTNEQFF.